Listed below are T cell receptor beta chains from one sample, sequenced in a study of shared clonotypes between healthy human individuals. Only in-frame clones appear in the TCRdb table, and some are missing; sequencing was by immunoSEQ multiplex PCR. The sample consists of 2 million to 2.5 million clones, just over 90% of them appearing once. Sequenced sample: naive CD4+ T cells from PBMCs. Receptor source: a man aged 18 to 30 in good health. Some clones in this sample may be carry-over from other donors' samples. CDR3s include the opening cysteine and the closing phenylalanine or tryptophan. A D gene is named only where the DNA matches it firmly. Size tells how often a clone was seen (once, few, many) or the class of an expanded clone, and some rows leave it out.

>-|TRBJ1-2|TRBD1|TRBV9
TGTGCCAGCAACAAAAGAGGACAGGGCGGCTACACCTTC
CASNKRGQGGYTF
>-|TRBJ2-1|TRBD2|TRBV19
TGTGCCAGTAGCCGACTAGCGGGAGAGTTCTACAATGAGCAGTTCTTC
CASSRLAGEFYNEQFF
>-|TRBJ2-1|-|TRBV6-1
TGTGCCAGCATGGGGGACTCGATGTGGGGGCTTGAGCAGTTCTTC
CASMGDSMWGLEQFF
>-|TRBJ2-1|TRBD2|TRBV4-3
TGCGCCAGCAGCCAAGACGGGGACTACTCCTACAATGAGCAGTTCTTC
CASSQDGDYSYNEQFF
>-|TRBJ1-1|-|TRBV4-3
TGCGCCAGCAGCCTTTTAGGGCCAGGGCTAACGTCTGAAGCTTTCTTT
CASSLLGPGLTSEAFF
>-|TRBJ1-1|-|TRBV10-3
TGTGCCATCAGTGATGCAATCATTCCCCGATCCGTCGCCCTAGCCAGTCTTGAAGCTTTCTTT
CAISDAIIPRSVALASLEAFF
>-|TRBJ2-7|TRBD1|TRBV20-1
TGCAGTGCTAGAGATTGGACAGGGGGGTACTTC
CSARDWTGGYF
>-|TRBJ1-5|-|TRBV30
TGTGCCTGGAGTGACCAGGCGAATCAGCCCCAGCATTTT
CAWSDQANQPQHF
>-|TRBJ2-3|-|TRBV9
TGTGCCAGCAGCGTAGGGTTAGGGCCCACAGATACGCAGTATTTT
CASSVGLGPTDTQYF
>-|TRBJ2-7|-|TRBV19
TGTGCCAGTAGTATTTACAGGGCTTCCTACGAGCAGTACTTC
CASSIYRASYEQYF
>-|TRBJ1-2|-|TRBV4-1
TGCGCCAGCAGCCAAGGGGGAGGTGGAGGCTACACCTTC
CASSQGGGGGYTF
>-|TRBJ1-5|-|TRBV28
TGTGCCACACAGGTGCTGACTCAGCCCCAGCATTTT
CATQVLTQPQHF
>-|TRBJ2-1|-|TRBV5-1
TGCGCCAGCAGCGTTTACTTTTCCTACAATGAGCAGTTCTTC
CASSVYFSYNEQFF
>-|TRBJ2-3|TRBD1|TRBV5-1
TGCGCCAGCAGCTTGATGGACAGGGACACAGATACGCAGTATTTT
CASSLMDRDTDTQYF
>-|TRBJ1-4|-|TRBV30
TGTGCCTGGGCGCCCACCATTGGGGTGGGACTGTTTTTT
CAWAPTIGVGLFF
>-|TRBJ2-1|TRBD2|TRBV4-1
TGCGCCAGCAGCCTCCGGACTAGCGGGAGAGGAGGGTACAATGAGCAGTTCTTC
CASSLRTSGRGGYNEQFF
>-|TRBJ2-3|-|TRBV7-2
TGTGCCAGCAGCTCCAGGAGGGCCCCCACAGATACGCAGTATTTT
CASSSRRAPTDTQYF
>-|TRBJ1-4|-|TRBV28
TGTGCCAGCATATCGGGGGGCAGGGCCTTCCAGCAAGCTAATGAAAAACTGTTTTTT
CASISGGRAFQQANEKLFF
>-|TRBJ1-1|-|TRBV6-6
TGTGCCAGCAGTTTAGGAGGGTTGGACACTGAAGCTTTCTTT
CASSLGGLDTEAFF
>-|TRBJ2-7|TRBD1|TRBV5-6
TGTGCCAGCAGCCCGACAGGGGACTCCTACGAGCAGTACTTC
CASSPTGDSYEQYF
>-|TRBJ2-1|-|TRBV29-1
TGCAGCGTTGATAAGGGTGAGCAGTTCTTC
CSVDKGEQFF
>-|TRBJ1-2|-|TRBV28
TGTGCCAGCAGTTGGGTCCTGGGTGGCTACACCTTC
CASSWVLGGYTF
>-|TRBJ1-4|TRBD1|TRBV5-1
TGCGCCACGAGTACCGGGACAGGGGGCGAAAAACTGTTTTTT
CATSTGTGGEKLFF
>-|TRBJ1-5|TRBD1|TRBV5-3
TGTGCCAGAAGCTTGGGACGGGACAGGAAAGAGCATAATCAGCCCCAGCATTTT
CARSLGRDRKEHNQPQHF
>-|TRBJ1-5|-|TRBV28
TGTGCCAGCATCTCAGGGGTGGGGAAGAATCAGCCCCAGCATTTT
CASISGVGKNQPQHF
>-|TRBJ2-1|TRBD2|TRBV7-2
TGTGCCAGCAGCTCCAGGACTAGCTTCGGCGAGCAGTTCTTC
CASSSRTSFGEQFF
>-|TRBJ2-1|TRBD2|TRBV11-1
TGTGCCAGCAGCCCAAGACTAGCGGCCCTCTACAATGAGCAGTTCTTC
CASSPRLAALYNEQFF
>-|TRBJ1-2|-|TRBV28
TGTGCCAGCACCCCACCCTCCCCCGCACAGGGCTACACCTTC
CASTPPSPAQGYTF
>-|TRBJ1-2|-|TRBV6-5
TGTGCCAGCAGTTACGAAGGGACGGATGGCTACACCTTC
CASSYEGTDGYTF
>-|TRBJ2-5|-|TRBV28
TGTGCCAGCAGTTCGGACTATGGAGAGACCCAGTACTTC
CASSSDYGETQYF
>few|TRBJ1-5|-|TRBV28
TGTGCCAGCAGTGGGTGGGGGTACAATCAGCCCCAGCATTTT
CASSGWGYNQPQHF
>once|TRBJ2-1|TRBD1|TRBV7-9
TGTGCCAGCAGCTTTACCGGGACAGGGGACTACAATGAGCAGTTCTTC
CASSFTGTGDYNEQFF
>-|TRBJ2-3|TRBD2|TRBV9
TGTGCCAGCAGCGCGGGACTAGCGGGAGTGGGAGGCGGCACAGATACGCAGTATTTT
CASSAGLAGVGGGTDTQYF
>-|TRBJ2-7|-|TRBV5-8
TGTGCCAGCAGCCCGACCATGGATCGGGACTACGAGCAGTACTTC
CASSPTMDRDYEQYF
>-|TRBJ2-1|-|TRBV6-5
TGTGCCAGCAGTCCTTCCCGCAGATACAATGAGCAGTTCTTC
CASSPSRRYNEQFF
>-|TRBJ2-7|TRBD1|TRBV2
TGTGCCAGCAGGCAGGGACAGGGCACCTACGAGCAGTACTTC
CASRQGQGTYEQYF
>-|TRBJ2-7|-|TRBV7-9
TGTGCCAGCAGGCCGGACGGGAACTACGAGCAGTACTTC
CASRPDGNYEQYF
>-|TRBJ2-3|-|TRBV7-9
TGTGCCAGCAGCGAACCGACAGGGAGGACAGATACGCAGTATTTT
CASSEPTGRTDTQYF
>-|TRBJ1-3|-|TRBV10-3
TGTGCCATCAGGGCGACTGATTACGGAAACACCATATATTTT
CAIRATDYGNTIYF
>-|TRBJ2-6|-|TRBV5-4
TGTGCCAGCTCCTCCCCAGCGACTGGGGCCAACGTCCTGACTTTC
CASSSPATGANVLTF
>-|TRBJ2-3|-|TRBV28
TGTGCCAGCAGTCGGAGCGGAACCACAGATACGCAGTATTTT
CASSRSGTTDTQYF
>-|TRBJ2-1|-|TRBV28
TGTGCCAGCAGTTTAAGTGGACTCCCCGGGGGTGAGCAGTTCTTC
CASSLSGLPGGEQFF
>-|TRBJ1-4|TRBD1|TRBV7-2
TGTGCCAGCAGCTTAGTCTTAGGGACAGGGGCCGAAAAACTGTTTTTT
CASSLVLGTGAEKLFF